This T cell receptor (beta chain) appears in the sequencing data of a study of blood T cell repertoires in COVID-19. Across the study: In each case, the material was cDNA or gDNA derived from T cells, B-cell-depleted T cells, or PBMCs.

There are 15 residues in the CDR3. Looked up from germline, CDR1 is SGHRS and CDR2 is YFSETQ. V shed 0 bases and J 1 base; nucleotides not matched to a gene: 4. Original handling: Scientists estimated how many nucleated cells there were by amplifying reference gene primers. Measured with immunoSEQ multiplex PCR; TCRdb has only the in-frame clones, and not every one. V and J calls and clone size are given by that table; D and trimming were obtained from the DNA. This table has roughly 23,000 clones, 85% to 95% appearing once. The sequenced sample was peripheral blood. This sequence originates from a woman aged 45-65 years with active COVID-19. The V gene is TRBV5-1, the J gene TRBJ2-7, with TRBD1 identical over 7 bases. DNA of the CDR3: TGCGCCAGCAGCTTGGCCTTGACAGGGTCCTACGAGCAGTACTTC. Its protein product is CASSLALTGSYEQYF.